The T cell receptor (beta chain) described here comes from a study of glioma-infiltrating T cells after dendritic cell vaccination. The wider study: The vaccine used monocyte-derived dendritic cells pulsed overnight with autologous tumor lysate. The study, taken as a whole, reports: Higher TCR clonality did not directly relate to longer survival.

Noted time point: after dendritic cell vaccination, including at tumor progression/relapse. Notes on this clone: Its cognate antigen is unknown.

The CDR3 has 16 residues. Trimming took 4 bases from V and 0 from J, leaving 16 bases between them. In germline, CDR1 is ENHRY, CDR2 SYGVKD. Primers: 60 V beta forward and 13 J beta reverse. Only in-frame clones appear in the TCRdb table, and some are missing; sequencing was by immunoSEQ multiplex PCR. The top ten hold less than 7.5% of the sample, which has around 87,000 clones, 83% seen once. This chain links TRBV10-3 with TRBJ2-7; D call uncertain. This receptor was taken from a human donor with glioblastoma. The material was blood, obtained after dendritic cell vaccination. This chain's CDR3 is CAISGSGLPSSYEQYF. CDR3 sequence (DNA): TGTGCCATCAGTGGTTCAGGCTTACCGAGCTCCTACGAGCAGTACTTC.